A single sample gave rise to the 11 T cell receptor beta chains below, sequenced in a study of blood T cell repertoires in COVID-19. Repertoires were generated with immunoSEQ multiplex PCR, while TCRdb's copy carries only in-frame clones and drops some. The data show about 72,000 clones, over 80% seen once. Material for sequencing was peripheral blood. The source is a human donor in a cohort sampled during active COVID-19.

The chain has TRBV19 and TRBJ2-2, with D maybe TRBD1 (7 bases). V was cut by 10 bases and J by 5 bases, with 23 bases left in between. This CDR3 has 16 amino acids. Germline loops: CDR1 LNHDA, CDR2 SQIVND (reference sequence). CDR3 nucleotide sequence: TGTGCCACAAGAGAGTGGGAGGAGGGGGCTACCGGGGAGCTGTTTTTT. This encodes CATREWEEGATGELFF.

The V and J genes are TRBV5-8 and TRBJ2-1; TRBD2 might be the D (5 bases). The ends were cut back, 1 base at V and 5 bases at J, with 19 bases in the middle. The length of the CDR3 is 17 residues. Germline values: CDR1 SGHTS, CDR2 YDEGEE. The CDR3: CASSLLQSSEVDNEQFF. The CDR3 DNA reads TGTGCCAGCAGCTTGCTTCAGTCCTCGGAGGTTGACAATGAGCAGTTCTTC.

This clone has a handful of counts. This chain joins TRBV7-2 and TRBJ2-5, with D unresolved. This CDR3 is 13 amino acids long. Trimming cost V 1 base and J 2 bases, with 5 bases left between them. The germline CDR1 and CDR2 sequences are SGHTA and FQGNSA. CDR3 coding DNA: TGTGCCAGCAGCTTAGGGCAGCAAGAGACCCAGTACTTC. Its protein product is CASSLGQQETQYF.

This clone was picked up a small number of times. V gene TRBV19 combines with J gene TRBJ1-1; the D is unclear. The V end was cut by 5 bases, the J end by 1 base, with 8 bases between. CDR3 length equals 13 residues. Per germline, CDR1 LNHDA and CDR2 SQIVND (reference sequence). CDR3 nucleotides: TGTGCCAGTAGTGACCGGGGGAACACTGAAGCTTTCTTT. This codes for CASSDRGNTEAFF.

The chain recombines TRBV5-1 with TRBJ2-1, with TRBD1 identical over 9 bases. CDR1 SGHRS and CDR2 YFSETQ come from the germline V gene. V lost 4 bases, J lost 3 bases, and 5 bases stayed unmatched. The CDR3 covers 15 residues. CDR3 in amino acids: CASSTGTGLYNEQFF. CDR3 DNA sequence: TGCGCCAGCAGCACCGGGACAGGGCTCTACAATGAGCAGTTCTTC.

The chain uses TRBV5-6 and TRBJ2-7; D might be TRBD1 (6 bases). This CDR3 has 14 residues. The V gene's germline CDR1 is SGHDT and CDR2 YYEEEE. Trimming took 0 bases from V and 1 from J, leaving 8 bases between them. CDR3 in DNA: TGTGCCAGCAGCTTGGTCGGACAGTCCTACGAGCAGTACTTC. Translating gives CASSLVGQSYEQYF.

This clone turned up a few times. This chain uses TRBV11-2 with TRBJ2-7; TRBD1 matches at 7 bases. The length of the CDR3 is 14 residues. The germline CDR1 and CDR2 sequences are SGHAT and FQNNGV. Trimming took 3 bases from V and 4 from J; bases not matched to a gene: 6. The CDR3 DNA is TGTGCCAGCAGCTTCGAGGGGGCGGCTTACGAGCAGTACTTC. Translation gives CASSFEGAAYEQYF. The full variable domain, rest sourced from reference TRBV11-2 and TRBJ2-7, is EAGVAQSPRYKIIEKRQSVAFWCNPISGHATLYWYQQILGQGPKLLIQFQNNGVVDDSQLPKDRFSAERLKGVDSTLKIQPAKLEDSAVYLCASSFEGAAYEQYFGPGTRLTVT.

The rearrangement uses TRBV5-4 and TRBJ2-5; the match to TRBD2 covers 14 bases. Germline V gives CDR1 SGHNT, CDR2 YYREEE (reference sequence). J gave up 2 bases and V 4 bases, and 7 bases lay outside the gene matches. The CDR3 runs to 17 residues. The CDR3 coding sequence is TGTGCCAGCAGCAACCGTCGGACTAGCGGGGGGCAAGAGACCCAGTACTTC. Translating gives CASSNRRTSGGQETQYF.

The CDR3 sequence is CATRGVGTGASYEQYF. In DNA form, the CDR3 reads TGTGCCACCAGGGGGGTCGGGACAGGGGCTTCCTACGAGCAGTACTTC. The V call is TRBV15, the J call TRBJ2-7; 10 nucleotides match TRBD1. CDR1 is LNHNV, CDR2 YYDKDF, per germline (reference sequence). The CDR3 spans 16 residues. Germline trimming cut 6 bases from V and 1 base from J; bases unmatched to any gene: 9.

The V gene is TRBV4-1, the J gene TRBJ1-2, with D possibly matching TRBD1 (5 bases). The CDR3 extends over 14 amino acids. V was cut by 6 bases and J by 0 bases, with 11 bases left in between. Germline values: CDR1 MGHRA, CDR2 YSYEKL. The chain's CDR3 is CASRLRDTNYGYTF. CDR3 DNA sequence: TGCGCCAGCAGGCTCAGGGATACTAACTATGGCTACACCTTC.

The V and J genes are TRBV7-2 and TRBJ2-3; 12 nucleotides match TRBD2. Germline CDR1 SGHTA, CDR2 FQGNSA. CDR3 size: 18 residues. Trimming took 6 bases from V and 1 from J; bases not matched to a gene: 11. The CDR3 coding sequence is TGTGCCAGCAGGCATACTAGCGGGGGGTCCTGGGGCACAGATACGCAGTATTTT. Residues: CASRHTSGGSWGTDTQYF.